Each of the 16 T cell receptor beta chains below was sequenced from the same sample in a study of shared clonotypes between healthy human individuals. Sequenced by immunoSEQ multiplex PCR; TCRdb stores in-frame clones only, minus some. The repertoire holds about 2.4 million clones, with approximately 90% as singletons. Sequenced: naive CD4+ T cells sorted from blood. The subset denotes: CD45RA+ positively selected. All receptors derive from a man between 18 and 29 years old in good health.

V is TRBV4-1 and J is TRBJ2-3, with TRBD2 identical over 7 bases. The germline V gene has CDR1 MGHRA and CDR2 YSYEKL. This CDR3 contains 17 residues. With 2 bases clipped from V and 5 bases from J, the junction kept 13 bases outside the gene matches. This CDR3 is CASSQSLGLADLDTQYF. The CDR3, as DNA: TGCGCCAGCAGCCAATCCTTAGGTCTAGCGGACCTAGATACGCAGTATTTT.

The chain recombines TRBV25-1 with TRBJ1-1; D remains ambiguous. Trimming removed 9 bases at V and 0 bases at J, with 11 bases between. The CDR3 spans 13 residues. CDR1 is MGHDK and CDR2 is SYGVNS in the germline V gene. This chain's CDR3 is CASVSGVNTEAFF. CDR3 DNA sequence: TGTGCCAGTGTCAGTGGGGTGAACACTGAAGCTTTCTTT.

V gene TRBV19 combines with J gene TRBJ2-5; 8 bases map to TRBD1. This CDR3 spans 15 amino acids. Trimming cost V 6 bases and J 7 bases; bases outside gene matches: 13. The germline V gene has CDR1 LNHDA and CDR2 SQIVND (reference sequence). CDR3 sequence reads: CASSPGQGPVGTQYF. DNA for the CDR3: TGTGCCAGTAGCCCTGGACAGGGACCAGTTGGGACCCAGTACTTC. Supplemented by reference TRBV19 and TRBJ2-5, the full variable domain reads DGGITQSPKYLFRKEGQNVTLSCEQNLNHDAMYWYRQDPGQGLRLIYYSQIVNDFQKGDIAEGYSVSREKKESFPLTVTSAQKNPTAFYLCASSPGQGPVGTQYFGPGTRLLVL.

Concerning this clone: Different DNA sequences within this sample yield the same CDR3. The V gene is TRBV28, the J gene TRBJ2-1; tentatively, D is TRBD1 or TRBD2 (5 bases each). The CDR3 is 12 amino acids. Trimming took 2 bases from V and 9 from J, leaving 8 bases between them. CDR1 and CDR2 from the germline V gene are MDHEN and SYDVKM. CDR3 region: CASSLVGTEQFF. The CDR3 DNA follows: TGTGCCAGCAGTTTAGTAGGGACTGAGCAGTTCTTC.

The J gene is TRBJ2-4, the V gene TRBV19; 7 nucleotides match TRBD1. The junction had 5 bases not matched to a gene; V was cut back by 5 bases and J by 7 bases. CDR1 is LNHDA, CDR2 SQIVND, per germline (reference sequence). This CDR3 has 13 amino acids. DNA of the CDR3: TGTGCCAGTAGTGGCCAGGGGGTTAACATTCAGTACTTC. The encoded protein is CASSGQGVNIQYF.

The V gene is TRBV12-5, the J gene TRBJ2-1, with TRBD1 identical over 8 bases. CDR1 and CDR2 from the germline V gene are LGHNT and FRNRAP. The CDR3 is 16 residues long. V dropped 1 base and J dropped 8; count of bases not matched to a gene: 10. The CDR3 here is CASGLGRDRPSDEQFF. CDR3 DNA sequence: TGTGCTAGTGGTTTGGGCCGGGACAGGCCTTCTGATGAGCAGTTCTTC.

CDR3 sequence reads: CASRDRPTNTGELFF. CDR3 coding DNA: TGTGCCAGCAGGGACAGGCCTACGAACACCGGGGAGCTGTTTTTT. The V gene is TRBV9, the J gene TRBJ2-2; 7 bases match TRBD1. The CDR3 consists of 15 residues. The V segment lost 5 bases and the J segment 0 bases; nucleotides outside the gene matches: 4. Germline V CDR1 and CDR2: SGDLS, YYNGEE.

The rearrangement links TRBV2 to TRBJ1-4; TRBD1 might be the D (5 bases). The CDR3 has 14 amino acids. The germline V and J ends were trimmed by 6 bases and 0 bases, with 8 bases remaining between them. Per the germline V gene, CDR1 is SNHLY and CDR2 is FYNNEI. This CDR3 reads CASSVTATNEKLFF. CDR3 in DNA: TGTGCCAGCAGCGTGACAGCAACTAATGAAAAACTGTTTTTT.

V gene TRBV6-6 combines with J gene TRBJ1-1; D remains unclear. Germline V gene data show CDR1 as MNHNY and CDR2 as SVGAGI (reference sequence). This CDR3 comprises 15 residues. Trimming stripped 0 bases from V and 0 bases from J, with 8 bases between. CDR3 loop: CASSYSTGLNTEAFF. CDR3 DNA sequence: TGTGCCAGCAGTTACTCGACCGGACTGAACACTGAAGCTTTCTTT.

This chain uses TRBV10-3 with TRBJ2-1, with 11 bases aligning to TRBD2. V was pared by 5 bases and J by 6 bases, with 6 bases of the junction left unmatched. CDR3 size: 15 residues. Germline-derived CDR1 and CDR2 are ENHRY and SYGVKD. CDR3 nucleotides: TGTGCCATCAGTAAAGGCGGGACTAGCGGCAATGAGCAGTTCTTC. Protein sequence: CAISKGGTSGNEQFF.

The chain is built from TRBV7-2 and TRBJ2-7; a possible D gene is TRBD1 (6 bases). The CDR3 sequence is 11 residues long. The V end was cut by 5 bases, the J end by 13 bases, with 15 bases between. Germline CDR1 SGHTA, CDR2 FQGNSA. CDR3 residues: CASSPGTLPYF. Written as DNA, the CDR3 is TGTGCCAGCAGCCCCGGGACACTTCCTTACTTC.

This chain uses TRBV7-9 with TRBJ1-1; the D gene is possibly TRBD1 (5 bases). CDR1 is SEHNR, CDR2 FQNEAQ, per germline (reference sequence). Trimming shortened V by 3 bases and J by 6 bases, and 11 bases separated the two germline ends. The CDR3 totals 13 residues. In DNA form, the CDR3 reads TGTGCCAGCAGCTTCGGGGGTGGATCTGAAGCTTTCTTT. This translates into CASSFGGGSEAFF.

The CDR3 spells CATSPDRNQPQHF. The CDR3 coding sequence is TGTGCCACCTCACCTGACAGAAATCAGCCCCAGCATTTT. The chain joins TRBV19 to TRBJ1-5, with TRBD1 as a possible D gene (5 bases). Deletions cut 10 bases from V and 4 bases from J, with 14 bases between. The CDR3 totals 13 residues. Germline V gene sequence: CDR1 LNHDA, CDR2 SQIVND (reference sequence).

The J gene is TRBJ1-1, the V gene TRBV6-5; possibly TRBD1 for D (5 bases). V was trimmed by 5 bases and J by 8 bases, leaving 15 bases between them. Germline loops: CDR1 MNHEY, CDR2 SVGAGI. The CDR3 spans 13 residues. The CDR3 bases are TGTGCCAGCAGTGCTTCGGAAAGACAGGAAGCTTTCTTT. Protein: CASSASERQEAFF.

This chain uses TRBV7-9 with TRBJ2-5, with D possibly TRBD2 on 5 matching bases. Trimming stripped 2 bases from V and 2 bases from J, with 9 bases between. CDR1 is SEHNR, CDR2 FQNEAQ, per germline (reference sequence). The CDR3 consists of 14 residues. The DNA for the CDR3 is TGTGCCAGCAGCTTAAGAGGGAATCAAGAGACCCAGTACTTC. It specifies CASSLRGNQETQYF.

V and J are TRBV30 and TRBJ1-2; no definite D call. The germline V gene has CDR1 GTSNPN and CDR2 SVGIG (reference sequence). This CDR3 comprises 12 residues. V was clipped by 3 bases and J by 3 bases, with 8 bases between them. CDR3 DNA: TGTGCCTGGAGCGCTACCTACTATGGCTACACCTTC. This codes for CAWSATYYGYTF.